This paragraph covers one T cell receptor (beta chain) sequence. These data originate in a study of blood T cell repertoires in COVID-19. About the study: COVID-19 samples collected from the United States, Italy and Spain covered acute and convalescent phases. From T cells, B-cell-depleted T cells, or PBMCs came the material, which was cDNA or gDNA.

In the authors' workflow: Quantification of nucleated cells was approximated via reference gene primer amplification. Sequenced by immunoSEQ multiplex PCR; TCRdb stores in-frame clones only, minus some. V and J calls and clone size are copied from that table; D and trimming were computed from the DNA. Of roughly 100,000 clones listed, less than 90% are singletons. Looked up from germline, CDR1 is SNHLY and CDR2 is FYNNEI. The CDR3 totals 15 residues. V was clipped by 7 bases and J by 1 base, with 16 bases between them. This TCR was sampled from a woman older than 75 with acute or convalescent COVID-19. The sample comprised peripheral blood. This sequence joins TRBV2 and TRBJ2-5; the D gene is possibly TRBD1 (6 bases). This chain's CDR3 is CASIPGQFPQETQYF. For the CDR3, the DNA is TGTGCCAGCATCCCCGGACAGTTCCCCCAAGAGACCCAGTACTTC.